One sample yielded the 18 T cell receptor beta chains listed below, sequenced in a study of blood T cells in healthy people across ages (dated by TCRdb to the mid-2010s). Libraries came from 5' RACE. The second PCR ran for roughly 7 to 12 cycles and used a J-beta primer mix along with a sample-barcoded 5' primer. TCRdb handled the public reads itself, with Q25 trimming in fastp and clone calling in MiXCR, and kept productive beta chains. Every entry covers one CDR3 protein and lists the most common genes and DNA from its rows. This sample lists 1.8 million or so distinct CDR3 sequences; roughly two fifths were detected once. Under 25% of the sample is held by the ten biggest clonotypes. Sequenced input: blood. These receptors all stem from a human donor in good health.

Of note for this clonotype: At one of its ends the junction is not consistent with the germline gene, which may arise from a read error. The gene calls are TRBV15 and TRBJ2-5; D is ambiguous. Germline values: CDR1 LNHNV, CDR2 YYDKDF (reference sequence). The CDR3 length is 17 residues. Here the CDR3 reads CATSRVSYVGYKETRYF. The CDR3 DNA reads TGTGCCACCAGCAGAGTATCCTATGTGGGCTACAAGGAGACCCGGTACTTC.

This rearrangement joins TRBV20-1 to TRBJ1-1, with no clear D. Germline loops: CDR1 DFQATT, CDR2 SNEGSKA (reference sequence). This CDR3 has 12 residues. Trimming stripped 0 bases from V and 10 bases from J, with 12 bases between. CDR3 DNA: TGCAGTGCTAGAGATCCCGGTCGCGGAGCTTTCTTT. Its translation is CSARDPGRGAFF.

This clonotype has just a few counts. This chain links TRBV6-5 with TRBJ1-1, with D unresolved. This CDR3 spans 14 amino acids. Germline assignment: CDR1 MNHEY and CDR2 SVGAGI. Trimming cost V 2 bases and J 3 bases, with 10 bases left between them. The CDR3 DNA reads TGTGCCAGCAGTTACAGATCGGTGGACACTGAAGCTTTCTTT. Its protein product is CASSYRSVDTEAFF.

The V call is TRBV4-2, the J call TRBJ2-3; D tentatively fits TRBD1 or TRBD2 (6 bases each). V lost 5 bases and J lost 11, with 14 bases in between. The CDR3 consists of 12 residues. Germline CDR1 reads LGHNA; CDR2 reads YNFKEQ. The CDR3 DNA reads TGTGCCAGCAGCTCCTCTAGGGGGGTGCAGTATTTT. This gives the protein CASSSSRGVQYF.

A word on this clonotype: The junction and the germline gene differ at one end; a read error may be behind it. This chain uses TRBV29-1 with TRBJ2-7; possibly TRBD1 for D (5 bases). The CDR3 has 9 amino acids. The germline V gene encodes CDR1 SQVTM and CDR2 ANQGSEA. The CDR3 nucleotides are TGCAGCGTTTGGGGCAGGCCCAACTTC. Encoded protein: CSVWGRPNF.

This clonotype was seen only a few times. The rearrangement links TRBV20-1 to TRBJ2-4; the D gene is possibly TRBD1 (6 bases). The CDR3 contains 14 residues. Trimming pared 1 base from V and 13 bases from J, leaving 20 bases between. Germline V gene sequence: CDR1 DFQATT, CDR2 SNEGSKA (reference sequence). CDR3 protein: CSARVRGTTNEQYF. In nucleotides, the CDR3 is TGCAGTGCTAGAGTAAGGGGGACCACCAATGAGCAGTACTTC.

V gene TRBV6-2 or TRBV6-3 combines with J gene TRBJ1-1; D is uncertain. V lost 4 bases and J 0 bases, leaving 12 bases between the germline ends. This CDR3 comprises 15 residues. Germline CDR1 MNHEY, CDR2 SVGEGT. CDR3 in amino acids: CASSWSLTMNTEAFF. Here the CDR3 DNA reads TGTGCCAGCAGTTGGTCATTAACGATGAACACTGAAGCTTTCTTT.

The chain employs TRBV20-1 and TRBJ2-1, with D possibly TRBD1 on 6 matching bases. The CDR3 runs to 13 residues. V lost 4 bases, J lost 7 bases, and 14 bases lay in between. Germline V gives CDR1 DFQATT, CDR2 SNEGSKA (reference sequence). As DNA, the CDR3 is TGCAGTGCTACTACTACAGGGACGAATGAGCAGTTCTTC. This gives the protein CSATTTGTNEQFF.

The chain joins TRBV20-1 to TRBJ2-5, with D perhaps matching TRBD2 (5 bases). The CDR3 extends over 14 amino acids. Per germline, CDR1 DFQATT and CDR2 SNEGSKA (reference sequence). Trimming took off 2 bases at V and 4 bases at J, with 14 bases between the two ends. As DNA, the CDR3 is TGCAGTGCTAGACGCTCCGGACTTACAGAGACCCAGTACTTC. As protein: CSARRSGLTETQYF.

Of note for this clonotype: Mismatch with germline at one junction end may stem from a read error. The CDR3 coding sequence is TGCGCCAACAGCCGCGTAATGGGGGGGGCGCAATCACCCCTCCACTTT. Translating it yields CANSRVMGGAQSPLHF. The chain couples TRBV4-3 to TRBJ1-6, with D possibly matching TRBD1 (6 bases). Germline CDR1 reads LGHNA; CDR2 reads YSLEER. The CDR3 consists of 16 residues.

The chain recombines TRBV5-1 with TRBJ2-4; unclear D gene. The J call may not be correct, given that the DNA end is closer to TRBJ2-7. Germline CDR1 reads SGHRS; CDR2 reads YFSETQ. The CDR3 is 12 amino acids. Here the CDR3 DNA reads TGCGCCAGCAGCTGGGATAAGGGCGAGCAGTACTTC. As protein: CASSWDKGEQYF.

The rearrangement links TRBV12-3 or TRBV12-4 to TRBJ2-5, with 10 nucleotides matching TRBD1. The length of the CDR3 is 16 residues. The V and J ends lost 5 bases and 6 bases, in that order; junction bases with no gene match: 12. CDR3 in DNA: TGTGCCAGCAGTCCCCTTCGACAGGGGGCTGGGCAGACCCAGTACTTC. Residues: CASSPLRQGAGQTQYF.

The V call is TRBV7-9, the J call TRBJ2-1, with 10 bases identical to TRBD1. The germline gives CDR1 SEHNR, CDR2 FQNEAQ (reference sequence). This CDR3 comprises 15 residues. J lost 9 bases, V lost 5 bases, and 10 bases had no gene match. The CDR3 is CASSLERGQGSEQFF. CDR3 nucleotides: TGTGCCAGCAGCCTAGAGAGGGGACAGGGGAGTGAGCAGTTCTTC. Full variable domain (missing parts from reference TRBV7-9 and TRBJ2-1): DTGVSQNPRHKITKRGQNVTFRCDPISEHNRLYWYRQTLGQGPEFLTYFQNEAQLEKSRLLSDRFSAERPKGSFSTLEIQRTEQGDSAMYLCASSLERGQGSEQFFGPGTRLTVL.

There are a few counts of this clonotype. The rearrangement joins TRBV9 to TRBJ1-6, with 9 bases lining up with TRBD1. The V gene end was trimmed by 4 bases and the J gene end by 0 bases; junction bases not matched to a gene: 8. The CDR3 totals 18 residues. Germline lookup yields CDR1 SGDLS and CDR2 YYNGEE. The CDR3 bases are TGTGCCAGCAGCCCCGGGACAGGGTTATACTCCTATAATTCACCCCTCCACTTT. Translation gives CASSPGTGLYSYNSPLHF.

The chain carries TRBV28 and TRBJ2-7; the D call may be TRBD1 or TRBD2 (5 bases each). The germline gives CDR1 MDHEN, CDR2 SYDVKM. CDR3 length equals 15 residues. V dropped 3 bases and J dropped 3 bases, with 15 bases sitting between them. The CDR3 coding sequence is TGTGCCAGCAGTTTTCGTGTCAAGAGGGGCTACGAGCAGTACTTC. This codes for CASSFRVKRGYEQYF.

This clonotype was detected only a few times. V is TRBV4-3 and J is TRBJ1-2; D call uncertain. Germline V CDR1 and CDR2: LGHNA, YSLEER. This CDR3 spans 17 amino acids. V lost 4 bases and J 0 bases, leaving 18 bases between the germline ends. CDR3 region: CASSPRLVVLANYGYTF. As DNA, the CDR3 is TGCGCCAGCAGCCCCCGGCTAGTGGTTCTAGCTAACTATGGCTACACCTTC.

This clonotype showed up just a few times. The chain has TRBV4-3 and TRBJ1-2; D call uncertain. Trimming stripped 3 bases from V and 8 bases from J, with 13 bases between. Germline CDR1 reads LGHNA; CDR2 reads YSLEER. There are 13 residues in the CDR3. The CDR3 coding sequence is TGCGCCAGCAGCCATTTCAGGAGGCGAGGCTACACCTTC. This translates into CASSHFRRRGYTF.

This chain links TRBV3-1 with TRBJ1-2; perhaps TRBD1 as D (5 bases). In germline, CDR1 is LGHDT, CDR2 YNNKEL (reference sequence). V was trimmed by 5 bases and J by 5 bases, leaving 12 bases between them. CDR3 length equals 13 residues. The CDR3 here is CASSSPQGYGYTF. The CDR3 DNA is TGTGCCAGCAGCTCACCCCAGGGTTATGGCTACACCTTC. Filled out from reference TRBV3-1 and TRBJ1-2, the complete variable domain reads DTAVSQTPKYLVTQMGNDKSIKCEQNLGHDTMYWYKQDSKKFLKIMFSYNNKELIINETVPNRFSPKSPDKAHLNLHINSLELGDSAVYFCASSSPQGYGYTFGSGTRLTVV.